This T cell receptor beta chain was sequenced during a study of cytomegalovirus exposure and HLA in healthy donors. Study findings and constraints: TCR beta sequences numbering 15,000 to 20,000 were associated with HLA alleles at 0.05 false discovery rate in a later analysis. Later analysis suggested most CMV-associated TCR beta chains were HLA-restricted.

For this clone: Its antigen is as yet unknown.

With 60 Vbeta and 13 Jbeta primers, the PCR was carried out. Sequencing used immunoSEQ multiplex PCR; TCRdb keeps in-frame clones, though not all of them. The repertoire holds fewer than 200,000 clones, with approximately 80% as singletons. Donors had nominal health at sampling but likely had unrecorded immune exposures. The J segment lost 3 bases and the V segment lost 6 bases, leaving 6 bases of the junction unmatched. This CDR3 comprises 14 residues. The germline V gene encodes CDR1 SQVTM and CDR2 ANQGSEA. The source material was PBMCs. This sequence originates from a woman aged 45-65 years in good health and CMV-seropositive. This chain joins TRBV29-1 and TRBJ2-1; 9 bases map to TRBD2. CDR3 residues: CSVGLADNYNEQFF. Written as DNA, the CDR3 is TGCAGCGTGGGACTAGCCGACAACTACAATGAGCAGTTCTTC.